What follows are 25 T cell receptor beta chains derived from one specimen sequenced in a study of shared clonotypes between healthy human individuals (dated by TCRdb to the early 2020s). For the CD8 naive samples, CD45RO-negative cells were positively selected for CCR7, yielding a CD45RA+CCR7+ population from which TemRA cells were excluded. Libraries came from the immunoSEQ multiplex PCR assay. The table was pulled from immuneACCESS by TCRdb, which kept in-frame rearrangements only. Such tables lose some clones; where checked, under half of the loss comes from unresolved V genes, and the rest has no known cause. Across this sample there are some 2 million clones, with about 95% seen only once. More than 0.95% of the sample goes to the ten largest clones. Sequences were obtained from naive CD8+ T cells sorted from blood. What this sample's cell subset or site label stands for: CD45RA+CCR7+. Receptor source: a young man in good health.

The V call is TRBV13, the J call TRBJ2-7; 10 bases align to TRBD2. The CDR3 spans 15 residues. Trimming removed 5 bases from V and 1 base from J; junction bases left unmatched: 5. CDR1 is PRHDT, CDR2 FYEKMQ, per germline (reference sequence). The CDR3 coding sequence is TGTGCCAGCAGCGGCACTAGCGGGGCTTCCTACGAGCAGTACTTC. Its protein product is CASSGTSGASYEQYF.

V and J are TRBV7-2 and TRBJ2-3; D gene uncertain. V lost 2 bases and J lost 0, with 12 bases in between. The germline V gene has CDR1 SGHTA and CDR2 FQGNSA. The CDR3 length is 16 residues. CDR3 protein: CASSLQESLSTDTQYF. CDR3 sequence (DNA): TGTGCCAGCAGCTTACAAGAGTCTCTAAGCACAGATACGCAGTATTTT.

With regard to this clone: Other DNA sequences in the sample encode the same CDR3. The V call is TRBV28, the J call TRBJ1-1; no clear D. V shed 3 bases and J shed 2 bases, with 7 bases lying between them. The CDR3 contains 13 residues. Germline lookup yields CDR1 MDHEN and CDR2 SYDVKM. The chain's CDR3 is CASSFNLNTEAFF. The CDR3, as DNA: TGTGCCAGCAGTTTTAATTTAAACACTGAAGCTTTCTTT.

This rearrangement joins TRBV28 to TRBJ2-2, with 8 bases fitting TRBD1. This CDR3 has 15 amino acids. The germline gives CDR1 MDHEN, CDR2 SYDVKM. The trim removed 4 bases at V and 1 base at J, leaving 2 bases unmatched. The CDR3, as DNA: TGTGCCAGCAGTTACAGGGGGGTGAACACCGGGGAGCTGTTTTTT. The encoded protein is CASSYRGVNTGELFF.

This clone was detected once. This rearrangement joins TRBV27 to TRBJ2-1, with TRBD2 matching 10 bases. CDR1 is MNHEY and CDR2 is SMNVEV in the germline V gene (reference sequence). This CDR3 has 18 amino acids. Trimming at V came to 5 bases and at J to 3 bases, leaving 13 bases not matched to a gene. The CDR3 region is CASSPRSGTSDYYNEQFF. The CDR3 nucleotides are TGTGCCAGCAGTCCCCGCAGCGGGACTAGCGATTACTACAATGAGCAGTTCTTC.

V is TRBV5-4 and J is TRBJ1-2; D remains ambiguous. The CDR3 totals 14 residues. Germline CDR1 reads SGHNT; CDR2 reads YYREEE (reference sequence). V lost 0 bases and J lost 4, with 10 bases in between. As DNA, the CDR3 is TGTGCCAGCAGCTTGGCCGGGGTATCCTATGGCTACACCTTC. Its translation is CASSLAGVSYGYTF.

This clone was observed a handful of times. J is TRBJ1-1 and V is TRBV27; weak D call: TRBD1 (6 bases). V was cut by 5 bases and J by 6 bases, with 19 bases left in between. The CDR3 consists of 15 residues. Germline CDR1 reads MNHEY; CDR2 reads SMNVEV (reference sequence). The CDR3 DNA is TGTGCCAGCAGTCTCCTAAACAGGGACTTCGCTGAAGCTTTCTTT. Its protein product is CASSLLNRDFAEAFF.

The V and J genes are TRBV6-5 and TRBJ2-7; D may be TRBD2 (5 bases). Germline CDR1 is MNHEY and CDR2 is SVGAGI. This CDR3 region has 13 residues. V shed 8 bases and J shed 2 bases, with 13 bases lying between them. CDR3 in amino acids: CASAEGLTYEQYF. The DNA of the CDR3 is TGTGCCAGCGCCGAGGGCCTCACCTACGAGCAGTACTTC.

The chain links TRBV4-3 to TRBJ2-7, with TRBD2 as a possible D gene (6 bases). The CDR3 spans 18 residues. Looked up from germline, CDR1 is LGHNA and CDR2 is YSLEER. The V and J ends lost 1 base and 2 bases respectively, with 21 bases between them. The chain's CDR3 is CASSQVIGEADLPYEQYF. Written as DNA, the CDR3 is TGCGCCAGCAGCCAAGTGATTGGGGAGGCAGACCTCCCCTACGAGCAGTACTTC.

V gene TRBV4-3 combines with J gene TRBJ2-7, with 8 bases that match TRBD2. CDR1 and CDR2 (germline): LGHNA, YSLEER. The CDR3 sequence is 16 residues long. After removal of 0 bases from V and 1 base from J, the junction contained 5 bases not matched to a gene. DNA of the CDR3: TGCGCCAGCAGCCAAGAGCCGGCTAGCGGGTCCTACGAGCAGTACTTC. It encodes CASSQEPASGSYEQYF.

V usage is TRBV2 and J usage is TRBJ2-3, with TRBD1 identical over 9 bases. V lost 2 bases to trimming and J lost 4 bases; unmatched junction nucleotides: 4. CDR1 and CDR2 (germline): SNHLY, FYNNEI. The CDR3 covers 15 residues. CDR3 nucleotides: TGTGCCAGCAGTGAATGGGACAGGGTAGCAGATACGCAGTATTTT. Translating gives CASSEWDRVADTQYF. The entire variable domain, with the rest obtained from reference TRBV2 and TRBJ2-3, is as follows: EPEVTQTPSHQVTQMGQEVILRCVPISNHLYFYWYRQILGQKVEFLVSFYNNEISEKSEIFDDQFSVERPDGSNFTLKIRSTKLEDSAMYFCASSEWDRVADTQYFGPGTRLTVL.

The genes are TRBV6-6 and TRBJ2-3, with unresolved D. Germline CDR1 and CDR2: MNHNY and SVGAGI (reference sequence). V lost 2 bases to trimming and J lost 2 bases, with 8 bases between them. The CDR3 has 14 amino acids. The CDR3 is CASSYVQSTDTQYF. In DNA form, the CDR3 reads TGTGCCAGCAGTTACGTACAGTCCACAGATACGCAGTATTTT.

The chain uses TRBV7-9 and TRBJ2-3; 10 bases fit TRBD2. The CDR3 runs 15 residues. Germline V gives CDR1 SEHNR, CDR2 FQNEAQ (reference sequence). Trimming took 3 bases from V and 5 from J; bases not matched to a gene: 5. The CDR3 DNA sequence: TGTGCCAGCAGCTTCCTAGCGGGAGATAAAGATACGCAGTATTTT. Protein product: CASSFLAGDKDTQYF.

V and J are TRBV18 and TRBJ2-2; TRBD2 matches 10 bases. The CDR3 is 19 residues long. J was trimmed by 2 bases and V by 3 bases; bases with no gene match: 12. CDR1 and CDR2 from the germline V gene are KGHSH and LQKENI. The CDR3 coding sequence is TGTGCCAGCTCACCCGATTCGATATGGACTAGCGGCAACACCGGGGAGCTGTTTTTT. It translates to CASSPDSIWTSGNTGELFF.

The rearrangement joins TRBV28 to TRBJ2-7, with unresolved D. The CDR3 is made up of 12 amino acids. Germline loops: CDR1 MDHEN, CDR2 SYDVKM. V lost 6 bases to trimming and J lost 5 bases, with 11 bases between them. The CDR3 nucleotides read TGTGCCAGCAGCCTGTGGCGAGACGAGCAGTACTTC. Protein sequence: CASSLWRDEQYF.

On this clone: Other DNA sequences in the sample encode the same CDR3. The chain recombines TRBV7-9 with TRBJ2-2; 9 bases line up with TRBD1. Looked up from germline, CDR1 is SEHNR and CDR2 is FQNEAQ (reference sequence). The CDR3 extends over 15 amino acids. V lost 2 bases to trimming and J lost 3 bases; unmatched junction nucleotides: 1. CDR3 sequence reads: CASSLRQGDTGELFF. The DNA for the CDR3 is TGTGCCAGCAGCTTACGACAGGGGGACACCGGGGAGCTGTTTTTT.

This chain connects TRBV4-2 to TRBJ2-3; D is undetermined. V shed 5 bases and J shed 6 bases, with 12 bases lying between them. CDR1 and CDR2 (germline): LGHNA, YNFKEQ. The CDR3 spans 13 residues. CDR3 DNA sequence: TGTGCCAGCAGCTATGAGTTAGGGGATACGCAGTATTTT. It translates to CASSYELGDTQYF.

The CDR3 DNA reads TGTGCCTGGATCCTACGAGAAGAGGGGCATGTCGGCTATGGCTACACCTTC. Translated, it gives CAWILREEGHVGYGYTF. The chain is built from TRBV30 and TRBJ1-2; D is perhaps TRBD1 (5 bases). Trimming removed 4 bases at V and 4 bases at J, with 25 bases between. CDR1 and CDR2 (germline): GTSNPN, SVGIG (reference sequence). This CDR3 has 17 amino acids.

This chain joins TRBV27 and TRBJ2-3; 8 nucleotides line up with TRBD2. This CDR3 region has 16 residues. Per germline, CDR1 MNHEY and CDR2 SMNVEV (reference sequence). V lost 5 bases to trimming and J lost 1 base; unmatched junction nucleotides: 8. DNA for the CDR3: TGTGCCAGCAGTCTCGCTCCAGCGGGGGGCACAGATACGCAGTATTTT. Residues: CASSLAPAGGTDTQYF.

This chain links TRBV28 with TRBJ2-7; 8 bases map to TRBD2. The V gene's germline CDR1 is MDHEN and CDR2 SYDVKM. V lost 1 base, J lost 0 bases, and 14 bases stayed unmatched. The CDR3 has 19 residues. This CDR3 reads CASSLFYSGSGGTSYEQYF. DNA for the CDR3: TGTGCCAGCAGTTTATTTTATTCAGGGTCGGGGGGGACCTCCTACGAGCAGTACTTC.

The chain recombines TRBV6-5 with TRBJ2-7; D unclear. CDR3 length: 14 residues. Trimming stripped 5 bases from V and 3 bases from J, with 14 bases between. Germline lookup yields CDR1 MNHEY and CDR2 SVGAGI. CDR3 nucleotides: TGTGCCAGCAGTCCCCGGGCGTCCCTCTACGAGCAGTACTTC. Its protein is CASSPRASLYEQYF.

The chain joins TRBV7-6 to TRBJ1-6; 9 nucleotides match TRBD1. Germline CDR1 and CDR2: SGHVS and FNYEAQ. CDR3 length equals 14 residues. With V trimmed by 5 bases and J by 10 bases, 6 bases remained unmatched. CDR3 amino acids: CASSHRTGASPLHF. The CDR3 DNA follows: TGTGCCAGCAGCCACCGGACAGGGGCCTCACCCCTCCACTTT.

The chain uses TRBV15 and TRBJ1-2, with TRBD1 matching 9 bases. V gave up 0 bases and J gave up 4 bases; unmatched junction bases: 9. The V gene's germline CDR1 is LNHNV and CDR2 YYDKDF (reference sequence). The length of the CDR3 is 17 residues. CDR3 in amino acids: CATSRDTRTGEIYGYTF. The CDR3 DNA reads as TGTGCCACCAGCAGAGATACAAGGACAGGGGAAATCTATGGCTACACCTTC.

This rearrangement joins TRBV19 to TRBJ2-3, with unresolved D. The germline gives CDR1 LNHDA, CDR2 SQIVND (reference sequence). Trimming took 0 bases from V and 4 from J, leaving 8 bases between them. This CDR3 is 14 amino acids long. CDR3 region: CASSIDLAADTQYF. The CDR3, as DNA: TGTGCCAGTAGTATAGATCTCGCGGCAGATACGCAGTATTTT.

CDR3 in DNA: TGTGCCAGCAGTTTGGTCGGGACAGGCCGGGGTGAGCAGTTCTTC. It is translated as CASSLVGTGRGEQFF. The rearrangement uses TRBV27 and TRBJ2-1, with TRBD1 matching 8 bases. Per the germline V gene, CDR1 is MNHEY and CDR2 is SMNVEV (reference sequence). Trimming took 3 bases from V and 9 from J; bases not matched to a gene: 10. This CDR3 is 15 amino acids long.